Sequencing of this TCR beta chain was carried out in a study of T cell responses to AZD1222 COVID-19 vaccine. There are 18 residues in the CDR3. Germline loops: CDR1 KGHSH, CDR2 LQKENI. The V and J ends lost 3 bases and 11 bases, in that order; junction bases with no gene match: 22. Only in-frame clones appear in the TCRdb table, and some are missing; sequencing was by immunoSEQ multiplex PCR. The repertoire includes about 160,000 clones, 92% of them detected once, and approximately 3.3% sits in the top ten. This TCR came from an adult who received the AZD1222 COVID-19 vaccine. Here the sequenced sample was peripheral blood, taken 28 days after the second AZD1222 dose. The rearrangement uses TRBV18 and TRBJ1-1; TRBD1 aligns across 9 bases. As DNA, the CDR3 is TGTGCCAGCTCACCCCGGCCCCCCAACACACGGGACAGGGTTACTGCTTTCTTT. As protein: CASSPRPPNTRDRVTAFF.